This T cell receptor (beta chain) was obtained from a study of T cell repertoires in cytomegalovirus infection. Study at large: An indication of both CMV infection and matching HLA type came from public TCR beta signatures.

TCRdb fed the reads into MiXCR, producing one record per CDR3 protein. The sample shows roughly 630,000 distinct CDR3 sequences, 24% of them seen only once. This clonotype appeared a few times. Its antigen remains unknown. Whole-study findings and limits: Summed frequency of public TCR beta families distinguished CMV carriers with the relevant HLA. CMV-specific TCR beta clonotypes restricted by HLA-C were the ones dominating the ex vivo response.

The source material was CD8+ T cells from PBMCs. The clonotype originates from a human donor in good health (CMV status not recorded). Some clones in this sample may be carry-over from other donors' samples.

CDR3 bases: TGTGCCAGCAGCCGGGATGGACAGGGAAGAGGCGAGCAGTTCTTC. Its translation is CASSRDGQGRGEQFF. The chain recombines TRBV6-2 or TRBV6-3 with TRBJ2-1; 8 positions agree with TRBD1. The CDR3 length is 15 residues. Germline CDR1 is MNHEY and CDR2 is SVGEGT. V lost 6 bases, J lost 10 bases, and 14 bases stayed unmatched.